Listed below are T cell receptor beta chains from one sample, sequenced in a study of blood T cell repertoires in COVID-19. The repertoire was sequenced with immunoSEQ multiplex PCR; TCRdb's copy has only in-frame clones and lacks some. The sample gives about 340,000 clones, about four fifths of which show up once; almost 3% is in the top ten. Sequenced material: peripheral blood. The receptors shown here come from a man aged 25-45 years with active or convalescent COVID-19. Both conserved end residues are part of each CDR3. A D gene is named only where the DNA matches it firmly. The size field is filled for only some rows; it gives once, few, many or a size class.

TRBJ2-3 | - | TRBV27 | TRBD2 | CASSLVGLAVNTDTQYF | TGTGCCAGCAGCCTAGTTGGACTAGCGGTAAACACAGATACGCAGTATTTT
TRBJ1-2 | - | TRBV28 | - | CASSMGAPNYGYTF | TGTGCCAGCAGTATGGGGGCGCCCAACTATGGCTACACCTTC
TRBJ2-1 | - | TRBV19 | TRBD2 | CASGRAGVTSGAPYNEQFF | TGTGCCAGTGGACGGGCAGGGGTTACTAGCGGGGCGCCCTACAATGAGCAGTTCTTC
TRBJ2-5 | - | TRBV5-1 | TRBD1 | CASSLGQGKTQYF | TGCGCCAGCAGCTTGGGACAGGGAAAGACCCAGTACTTC
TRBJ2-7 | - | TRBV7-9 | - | CASSLFPGVFHEQYF | TGTGCCAGCAGCTTGTTTCCGGGGGTGTTCCACGAGCAGTACTTC
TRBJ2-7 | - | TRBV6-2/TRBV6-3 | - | CASSYSNRNSYEQYF | TGTGCCAGCAGTTACTCGAACAGGAACTCCTACGAGCAGTACTTC
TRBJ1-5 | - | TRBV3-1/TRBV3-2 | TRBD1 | CASSHQGGNQPQHF | TGTGCCAGCAGCCATCAGGGGGGCAATCAGCCCCAGCATTTT
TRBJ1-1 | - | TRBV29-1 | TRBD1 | CSGGTAANTEAFF | TGCAGCGGAGGGACAGCCGCGAACACTGAAGCTTTCTTT
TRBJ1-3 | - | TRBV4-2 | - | CASSQGDTYSGNTIYF | TGTGCCAGCAGCCAAGGGGACACTTACTCTGGAAACACCATATATTTT
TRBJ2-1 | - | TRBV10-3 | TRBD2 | CAISLGLAGTGSYNEQFF | TGTGCCATCAGTCTGGGACTAGCGGGAACAGGGTCCTACAATGAGCAGTTCTTC
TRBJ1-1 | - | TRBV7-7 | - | CASSPLGPRDTEAFF | TGTGCCAGCAGCCCATTGGGTCCCAGGGACACTGAAGCTTTCTTT
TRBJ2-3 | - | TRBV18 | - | CASSPPSRADTQYF | TGTGCCAGCTCACCACCGTCGCGGGCAGATACGCAGTATTTT
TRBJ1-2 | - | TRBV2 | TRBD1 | CASSGSRDRVNRYGYTF | TGTGCCAGCAGTGGATCCCGGGACAGGGTTAATCGGTATGGCTACACCTTC
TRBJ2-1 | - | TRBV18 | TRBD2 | CASSSPRIAGGLSSYNEQFF | TGTGCCAGCTCGTCACCCCGGATAGCGGGAGGACTGAGCTCCTACAATGAGCAGTTCTTC
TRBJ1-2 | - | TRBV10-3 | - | CAIPGHSDYGYTF | TGTGCCATCCCGGGACACAGTGACTATGGCTACACCTTC
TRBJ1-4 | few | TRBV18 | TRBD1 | CASFDRAGEKLFF | TGTGCCAGCTTCGACAGGGCGGGGGAAAAACTGTTTTTT
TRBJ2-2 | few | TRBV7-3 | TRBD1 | CASGTGVATGELFF | TGTGCCAGCGGGACAGGGGTGGCCACCGGGGAGCTGTTTTTT
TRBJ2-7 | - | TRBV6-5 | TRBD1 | CASHIGQGRSYEQYF | TGTGCCAGCCACATCGGACAGGGTCGTTCCTACGAGCAGTACTTC
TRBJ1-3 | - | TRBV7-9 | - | CASSLLAGNTIYF | TGTGCCAGCAGCTTATTAGCGGGAAACACCATATATTTT
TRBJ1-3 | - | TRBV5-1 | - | CASSLSLGGSGNTIYF | TGCGCCAGCAGCCTCTCGTTGGGGGGCTCTGGAAACACCATATATTTT
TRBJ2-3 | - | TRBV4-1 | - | CASSPRTASTDTQYF | TGCGCCAGCAGCCCACGGACAGCTAGCACAGATACGCAGTATTTT
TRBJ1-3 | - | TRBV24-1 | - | CALPPWGTRVSGNTIYF | TGTGCCCTCCCTCCGTGGGGCACGAGAGTCTCTGGAAACACCATATATTTT
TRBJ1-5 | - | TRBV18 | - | CASSPLRTAEGPQHF | TGTGCCAGCTCACCACTCAGGACTGCCGAGGGGCCCCAGCATTTT
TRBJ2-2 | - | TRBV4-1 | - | CASSRDSRRNTGELFF | TGCGCCAGCAGCCGTGATTCCAGGCGGAACACCGGGGAGCTGTTTTTT
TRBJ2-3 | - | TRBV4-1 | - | CASSQDVRDTQYF | TGCGCCAGCAGCCAAGACGTACGGGATACGCAGTATTTT
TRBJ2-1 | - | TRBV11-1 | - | CASSLGGGQYNEQFF | TGTGCCAGCAGCTTAGGCGGGGGCCAATACAATGAGCAGTTCTTC
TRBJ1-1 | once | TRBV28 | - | CASNTGLNTEAFF | TGTGCCAGCAACACAGGCCTGAACACTGAAGCTTTCTTT
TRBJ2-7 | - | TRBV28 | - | CASSLRQGRGSYEQYF | TGTGCCAGCAGTTTAAGGCAGGGTAGGGGGTCCTACGAGCAGTACTTC
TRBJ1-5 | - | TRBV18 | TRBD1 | CASSPGTGMDQPQHF | TGTGCCAGCTCACCCGGGACAGGGATGGATCAGCCCCAGCATTTT
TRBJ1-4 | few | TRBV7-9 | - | CASSSPRDIRDEKLFF | TGTGCCAGCAGCTCCCCCCGGGACATAAGGGATGAAAAACTGTTTTTT
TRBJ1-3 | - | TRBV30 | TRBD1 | CAWTRTGAFGNTIYF | TGTGCCTGGACTAGGACAGGGGCTTTTGGAAACACCATATATTTT
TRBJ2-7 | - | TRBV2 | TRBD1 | CASAGTASYEQYF | TGTGCCAGCGCCGGGACAGCTTCCTACGAGCAGTACTTC
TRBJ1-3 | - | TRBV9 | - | CASSPGILSSGNTIYF | TGTGCCAGCAGCCCGGGGATCCTGAGCTCTGGAAACACCATATATTTT
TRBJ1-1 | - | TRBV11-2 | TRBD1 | CASSPGQGAGTEAFF | TGTGCCAGCAGCCCAGGACAGGGGGCGGGCACTGAAGCTTTCTTT
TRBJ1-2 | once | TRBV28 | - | CASIGVNYGYTF | TGTGCCAGCATCGGGGTTAACTATGGCTACACCTTC
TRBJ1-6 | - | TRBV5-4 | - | CASSLEEGGGSPLHF | TGTGCCAGCAGCTTGGAGGAAGGGGGGGGTTCACCCCTCCACTTT